These T cell receptor beta chains were read from a single sample in a study of response to subunit inactivated influenza vaccine. Using its own MiXCR run on the RT-PCR reads, TCRdb lists one record per CDR3 protein. The sample has about 190,000 distinct CDR3 sequences, 13% to 15% seen once; the top ten hold roughly 26%. The sample consisted of CD8+ T cells sorted from PBMCs, taken 5 days after vaccination. The receptors derive from a man aged 45-65 years who received an inactivated influenza vaccine. Each CDR3 is given with its conserved first and last residue. The D gene is left open where the match is weak. Size is stated for part of the rows, as once, few or many counts, or as a class when the clone is expanded.

V gene	CDR3 length	J gene	clone size	D gene	CDR3 DNA	CDR3 protein
TRBV12-3/TRBV12-4	13	TRBJ2-3	.	.	TGTGCCAGCAGTTTAGCGCCTTGGGATACGCAGTATTTT	CASSLAPWDTQYF
TRBV20-1	15	TRBJ2-1	few	.	TGCAGTGCTAGAGAAGCGGACGTCTCCTACAATGAGCAGTTCTTC	CSAREADVSYNEQFF
TRBV7-3	20	TRBJ2-3	few	TRBD2	TGTGCCAGCAGGGATCTTCGGCACTCTCAGAAGCGGGAGAACACAGATACGCAGTATTTT	CASRDLRHSQKRENTDTQYF
TRBV4-3	14	TRBJ1-2	few	.	TGCGCCAGCAGCCAAGGGGTGGTCCGCTATGGCTACACCTTC	CASSQGVVRYGYTF
TRBV24-1	17	TRBJ2-3	few	TRBD2	TGTGCCACCAGTGTCCACTCTTACGAGCGGGGGGCTGGTACGCAGTATTTT	CATSVHSYERGAGTQYF
TRBV12-3/TRBV12-4	14	TRBJ2-1	.	TRBD1	TGTGCCAGCAACCTGGGACAGATGATAAATGAGCAGTTCTTC	CASNLGQMINEQFF
TRBV7-9	14	TRBJ2-5	.	.	TGTGCCAGCAGCTTAAGTCCACATACGGAGACCCAGTACTTC	CASSLSPHTETQYF
TRBV3-1	16	TRBJ2-4	few	.	TGTGCCAGCAGCCAAGCAAGGGAACAGTCTAAAAACATTCAGTACTTC	CASSQAREQSKNIQYF
TRBV4-3	14	TRBJ2-7	.	.	TGCGCCAGCAGCCAAGAATACAGCCTCTACGAGCAGTACTTC	CASSQEYSLYEQYF
TRBV6-2/TRBV6-3	14	TRBJ2-7	.	.	TGTGCCAGCAGCTTCAGGGTCAACTCCTACGAGCAGTACTTC	CASSFRVNSYEQYF
TRBV9	15	TRBJ2-1	many	TRBD2	TGTGCCAGCAGCGTAGTTGCGGGGGGCTACAATGAGCAGTTCTTC	CASSVVAGGYNEQFF
TRBV27	17	TRBJ1-5	few	.	TGTGCCAGCAGTCGGTTGGGGGGGGGAGGTAGCAATCAGCCCCAGCATTTT	CASSRLGGGGSNQPQHF
TRBV2	12	TRBJ1-2	few	.	TGTGCCAGCAGACGAAGGGAAATCGGCTACACCTTC	CASRRREIGYTF
TRBV29-1	13	TRBJ2-1	.	.	TGCAGCGTTCGGTTTGCCTACTACAATGAGCAGTTCTTC	CSVRFAYYNEQFF
TRBV7-8	15	TRBJ1-4	few	TRBD1	TGTGCCAGCAGCTTAGAGGCAGGGGGGCCGGAAAAACTGTTTTTT	CASSLEAGGPEKLFF
TRBV4-3	14	TRBJ1-1	.	TRBD1	TGCGCCAGCAGCCAAACAGGGGGCGCGACTGAAGCTTTCTTT	CASSQTGGATEAFF
TRBV4-1	16	TRBJ1-1	few	.	TGCGCCAGCAGCCAAGTTTTTCCGGACTGGAACACTGAAGCTTTCTTT	CASSQVFPDWNTEAFF
TRBV19	14	TRBJ1-1	.	TRBD1	TGTGCCAGTAGGGCACGGGACAGAAACACTGAAGCTTTCTTT	CASRARDRNTEAFF
TRBV12-3/TRBV12-4	12	TRBJ2-3	few	.	TGTGCCAGCAGACCTCGCACAGATACGCAGTATTTT	CASRPRTDTQYF
TRBV20-1	13	TRBJ2-7	few	TRBD2	TGCAGTGCCTCCCGACTAGCGGACTACGAGCAGTACTTC	CSASRLADYEQYF
TRBV7-8	15	TRBJ2-3	few	TRBD2	TGTGCCAGCAGCCCTGGACTAGCGGTAACAGATACGCAGTATTTT	CASSPGLAVTDTQYF
TRBV4-3	15	TRBJ2-3	few	TRBD2	TGCGCCAGCAGCCAGATAGCGGGGGTCACAGATACGCAGTATTTT	CASSQIAGVTDTQYF
TRBV2	13	TRBJ2-1	few	.	TGTGCCAGCAGTGTGACAGCCTACAATGAGCAGTTCTTC	CASSVTAYNEQFF
TRBV11-2	14	TRBJ1-1	few	TRBD1	TGTGCCAGCAGCCTCATCGACAGGGCGCCTGAAGCTTTCTTT	CASSLIDRAPEAFF
TRBV7-9	12	TRBJ1-1	few	.	TGTGCCAGCAGCCTACTATCGGCAGAAGCTTTCTTT	CASSLLSAEAFF
TRBV18	15	TRBJ2-1	many	TRBD2	TGTGCCAGCTCACCGACTAGCGGGGTCAACAATGAGCAGTTCTTC	CASSPTSGVNNEQFF
TRBV7-6	12	TRBJ1-1	many	.	TGTGCCAGCAGCTTAGCAGGGGGTGAAGCTTTCTTT	CASSLAGGEAFF
TRBV27	13	TRBJ2-5	.	.	TGTGCCAGCAGTTTATCACAGCAAGAGACCCAGTACTTC	CASSLSQQETQYF
TRBV9	13	TRBJ2-7	.	.	TGTGCCAGCAGCGTAGCTAGGACAGACGAGCAGTACTTC	CASSVARTDEQYF
TRBV5-1	12	TRBJ2-3	many	.	TGCGCCAGCAGCTTTGCCATGACCGCCCAGTATTTT	CASSFAMTAQYF
TRBV10-3	17	TRBJ2-2	.	TRBD2	TGTGCCATCAGCAACCCCCTAGCGGAGTCGAACACCGGGGAGCTGTTTTTT	CAISNPLAESNTGELFF
TRBV7-2	15	TRBJ2-3	.	TRBD2	TGTGCCAGCAGCTCTCTAGCGGGAGTCACAGATACGCAGTATTTT	CASSSLAGVTDTQYF
TRBV3-1	15	TRBJ2-5	few	TRBD1	TGTGCCAGCAGCCAAGCGGGACAGGGCCTTGAGACCCAGTACTTC	CASSQAGQGLETQYF
TRBV21-1	12	TRBJ2-5	few	.	TGTGCCAGCAGTCGATCAGGGGAGACCCAGTACTTC	CASSRSGETQYF
TRBV29-1	16	TRBJ2-7	many	.	TGCAGCGTTGAAACATCCAGTCGCGGGGCTACCTACGAGCAGTACTTC	CSVETSSRGATYEQYF
TRBV6-1	12	TRBJ2-7	many	.	TGTGCCAGCAGTGAATACGGTTACGAGCAGTACTTC	CASSEYGYEQYF
TRBV29-1	16	TRBJ2-3	few	TRBD2	TGCAGCGTTGAACCAACCAATAGCGGGGTTAGAGATACGCAGTATTTT	CSVEPTNSGVRDTQYF
TRBV27	16	TRBJ2-2	many	TRBD2	TGTGCCAGCAGTCCAATAGCGGGGTCAGGCGCCGGGGAGCTGTTTTTT	CASSPIAGSGAGELFF
TRBV7-9	16	TRBJ2-3	few	TRBD1	TGTGCCAGCAGCTTAGGGCTGGGACAGCGCACAGATACGCAGTATTTT	CASSLGLGQRTDTQYF
TRBV4-2	16	TRBJ2-1	.	TRBD2	TGTGCCAGCAGCCAAGATCTAGCGGGGGCCTACAATGAGCAGTTCTTC	CASSQDLAGAYNEQFF
TRBV7-9	15	TRBJ2-3	many	TRBD1	TGTGCCAGCAGCGGGCGGGACAGGCGGACAGATACGCAGTATTTT	CASSGRDRRTDTQYF
TRBV6-2/TRBV6-3	14	TRBJ2-7	many	.	TGTGCCAGCAGTTACGGGCTGACCTCCTACGAGCAGTACTTC	CASSYGLTSYEQYF
TRBV10-3	14	TRBJ2-1	many	TRBD1	TGTGCCATCAGTGAGGGGACAGGATTCAATGAGCAGTTCTTC	CAISEGTGFNEQFF
TRBV10-3	13	TRBJ1-1	many	.	TGTGCCATCAGTGATGGGAGGAACACTGAAGCTTTCTTT	CAISDGRNTEAFF
TRBV29-1	12	TRBJ2-1	.	.	TGCAGCGTTGTAGGGGGGGTCGGTGAGCAGTTCTTC	CSVVGGVGEQFF
TRBV4-3	19	TRBJ2-7	few	TRBD2	TGCGCCAGCAGCCAAGAACAATCGGATTTGGCGGGAGGTTATTACGAGCAGTACTTC	CASSQEQSDLAGGYYEQYF
TRBV6-1	14	TRBJ2-2	few	.	TGTGCCAGCAACAACAGGGATGCCACCGGGGAGCTGTTTTTT	CASNNRDATGELFF
TRBV29-1	13	TRBJ2-7	few	TRBD2	TGCAGCGTTGAATGGAGCGGGAGTGACGAGCAGTACTTC	CSVEWSGSDEQYF
TRBV27	19	TRBJ2-3	.	TRBD2	TGTGCCAGCAGTTCCCATGGACTAGCGGGGGGCGGTAGCACAGATACGCAGTATTTT	CASSSHGLAGGGSTDTQYF
TRBV10-3	16	TRBJ2-7	many	.	TGTGCCATCAGTGTTTCAGGAGCTCAAAGCTCCTACGAGCAGTACTTC	CAISVSGAQSSYEQYF
TRBV24-1	14	TRBJ2-7	many	.	TGTGCCACCAGTCCCGGGACGCTACCCTACGAGCAGTACTTC	CATSPGTLPYEQYF
TRBV11-2	18	TRBJ2-3	.	TRBD2	TGTGCCAGCAGCTCTACCCCCGCTAGCGGGATTAGCACAGATACGCAGTATTTT	CASSSTPASGISTDTQYF
TRBV4-3	16	TRBJ2-7	few	TRBD1	TGCGCCAGCAGTCGAGGGACAGGACCTCAATCCTACGAGCAGTACTTC	CASSRGTGPQSYEQYF